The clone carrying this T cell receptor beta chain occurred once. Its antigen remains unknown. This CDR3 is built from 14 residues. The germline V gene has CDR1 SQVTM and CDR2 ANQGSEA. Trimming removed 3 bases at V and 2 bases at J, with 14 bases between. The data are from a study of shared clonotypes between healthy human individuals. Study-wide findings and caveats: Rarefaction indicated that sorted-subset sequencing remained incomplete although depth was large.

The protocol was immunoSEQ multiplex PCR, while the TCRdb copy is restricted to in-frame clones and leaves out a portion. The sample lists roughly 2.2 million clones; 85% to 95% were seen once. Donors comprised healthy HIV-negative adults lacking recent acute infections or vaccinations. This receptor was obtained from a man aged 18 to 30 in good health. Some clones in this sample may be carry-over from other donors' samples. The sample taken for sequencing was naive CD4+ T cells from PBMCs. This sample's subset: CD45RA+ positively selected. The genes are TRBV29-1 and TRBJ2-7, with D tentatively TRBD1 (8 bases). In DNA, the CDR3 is TGCAGCGTTGAGGTACAGGGGGGGACCTACGAGCAGTACTTC. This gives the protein CSVEVQGGTYEQYF.